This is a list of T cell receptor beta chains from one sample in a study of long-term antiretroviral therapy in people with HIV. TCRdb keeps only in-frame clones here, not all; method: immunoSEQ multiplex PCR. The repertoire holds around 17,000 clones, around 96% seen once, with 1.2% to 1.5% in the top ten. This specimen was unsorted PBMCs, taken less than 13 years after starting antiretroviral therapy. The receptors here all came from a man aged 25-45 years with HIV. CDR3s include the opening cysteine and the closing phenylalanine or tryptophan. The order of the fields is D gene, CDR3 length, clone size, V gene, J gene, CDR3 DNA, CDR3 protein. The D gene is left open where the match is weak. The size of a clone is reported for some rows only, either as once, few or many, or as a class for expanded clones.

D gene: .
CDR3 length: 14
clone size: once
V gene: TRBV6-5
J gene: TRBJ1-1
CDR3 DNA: TGTGCCAGCAGAGGGGAAACACGGAACACTGAAGCTTTCTTT
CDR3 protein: CASRGETRNTEAFF

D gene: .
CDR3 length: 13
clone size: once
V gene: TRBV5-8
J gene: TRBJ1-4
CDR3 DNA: TGTGCCAGCATTATGGGAAGGAATGAAAAACTGTTTTTT
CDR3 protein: CASIMGRNEKLFF

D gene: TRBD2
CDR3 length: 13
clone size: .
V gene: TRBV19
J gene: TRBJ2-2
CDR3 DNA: TGTGCCAGTAGCCGGGGGGAGGCCGGGGAGCTGTTTTTT
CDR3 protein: CASSRGEAGELFF

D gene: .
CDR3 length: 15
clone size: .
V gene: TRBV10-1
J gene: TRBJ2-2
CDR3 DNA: TGCGCCAGCAGCTCGACTAGTCGCGACACCGGGGAGCTGTTTTTT
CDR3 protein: CASSSTSRDTGELFF

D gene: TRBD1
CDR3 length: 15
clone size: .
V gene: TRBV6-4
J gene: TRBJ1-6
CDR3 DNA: TGTGCCAGCAGCCCCCGGACAGGACGAGATTCACCCCTCCACTTT
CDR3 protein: CASSPRTGRDSPLHF

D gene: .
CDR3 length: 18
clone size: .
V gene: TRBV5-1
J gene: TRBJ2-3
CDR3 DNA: TGCGCCAGCAGCCCGCATGGGGACCGGGACTCCAGCACAGATACGCAGTATTTT
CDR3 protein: CASSPHGDRDSSTDTQYF

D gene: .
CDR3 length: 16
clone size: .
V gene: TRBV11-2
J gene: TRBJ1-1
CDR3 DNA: TGTGCCAGCTCCCTCAATCTGGACCCGGGAGACACTGAAGCTTTCTTT
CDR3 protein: CASSLNLDPGDTEAFF

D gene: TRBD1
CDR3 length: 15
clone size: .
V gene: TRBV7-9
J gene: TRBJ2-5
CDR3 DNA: TGTGCCAGCAGCAGATGGCTTGGACAGGAAGAGACCCAGTACTTC
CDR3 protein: CASSRWLGQEETQYF

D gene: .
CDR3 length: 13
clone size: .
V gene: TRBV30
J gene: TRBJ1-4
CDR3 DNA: TGTGCCTGCCTCGGAACCCCGAAAGAAAAACTGTTTTTT
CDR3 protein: CACLGTPKEKLFF

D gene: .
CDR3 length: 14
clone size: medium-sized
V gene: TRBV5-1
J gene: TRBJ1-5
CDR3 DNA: TGCGCCAGCAGCCCGTTAGGGGTAGGCCAGCCCCAGCATTTT
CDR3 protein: CASSPLGVGQPQHF

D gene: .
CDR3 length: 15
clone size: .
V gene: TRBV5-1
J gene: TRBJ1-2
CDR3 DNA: TGCGCCAGCAGCTCCGGGTTCCTCAGGGACTATGGCTACACCTTC
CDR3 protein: CASSSGFLRDYGYTF

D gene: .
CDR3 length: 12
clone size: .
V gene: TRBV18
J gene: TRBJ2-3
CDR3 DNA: TGTGCCAGCTCACTGGGTAGAGATACGCAGTATTTT
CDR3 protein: CASSLGRDTQYF

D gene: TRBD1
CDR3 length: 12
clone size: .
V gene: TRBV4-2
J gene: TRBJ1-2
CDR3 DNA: TGTGCCAGCAGCCACGAGGACAGGGCCTTAACCTTC
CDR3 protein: CASSHEDRALTF

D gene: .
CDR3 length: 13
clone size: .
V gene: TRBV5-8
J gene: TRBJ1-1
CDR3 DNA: TGTGCCAGCAGCTTGGAGAGGATGACTGAAGCTTTCTTT
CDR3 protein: CASSLERMTEAFF

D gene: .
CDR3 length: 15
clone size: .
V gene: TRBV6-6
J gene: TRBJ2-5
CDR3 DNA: TGTGCCAGCAGTCCCCTGGACAGAAAAAGGGAGACCCAGTACTTC
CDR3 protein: CASSPLDRKRETQYF

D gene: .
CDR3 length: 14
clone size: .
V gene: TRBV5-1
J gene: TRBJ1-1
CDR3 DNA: TGCGCCAGCAGCTTGGGGCGGACAGACCCTGAAGCTTTCTTT
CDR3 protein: CASSLGRTDPEAFF

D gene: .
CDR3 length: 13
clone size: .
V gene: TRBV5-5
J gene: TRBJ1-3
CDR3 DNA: TGTGCCAGCAGCTTGGGTACAGGAAACACCATATATTTT
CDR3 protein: CASSLGTGNTIYF

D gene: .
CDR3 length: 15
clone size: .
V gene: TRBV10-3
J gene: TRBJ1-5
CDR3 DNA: TGTGCCATCAGTGGGACAGAATATAGCAATCAGCCCCAGCATTTT
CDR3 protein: CAISGTEYSNQPQHF

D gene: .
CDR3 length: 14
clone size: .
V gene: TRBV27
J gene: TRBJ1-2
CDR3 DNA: TGTGCCAGCAGTTTCCTGGACAGTAACTATGGCTACACCTTC
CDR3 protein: CASSFLDSNYGYTF

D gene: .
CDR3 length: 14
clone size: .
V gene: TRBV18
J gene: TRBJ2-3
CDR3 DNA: TGTGCCAGCTCAGACTCTTATATTGCAGATACGCAGTATTTT
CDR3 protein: CASSDSYIADTQYF

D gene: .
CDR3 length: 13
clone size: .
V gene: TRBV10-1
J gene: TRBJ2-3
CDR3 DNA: TGCGCCAGCAGTGTTGGCCCGACAGATACGCAGTATTTT
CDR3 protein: CASSVGPTDTQYF

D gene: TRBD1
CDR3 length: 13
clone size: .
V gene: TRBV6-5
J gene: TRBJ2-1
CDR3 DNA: TGTGCCAGCAGTTTGGGTTCAGGGACAGGCCAGTTCTTC
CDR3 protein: CASSLGSGTGQFF

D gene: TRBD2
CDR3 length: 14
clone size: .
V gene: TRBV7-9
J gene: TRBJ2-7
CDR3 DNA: TGTGCCAGCAGCCCAGGGAGGGTTACCTACGAGCAGTACTTC
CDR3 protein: CASSPGRVTYEQYF

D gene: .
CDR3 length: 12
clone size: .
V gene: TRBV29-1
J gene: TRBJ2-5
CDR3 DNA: TGCAGCGTCGCGGGGGCCGAAGAGACCCAGTACTTC
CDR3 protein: CSVAGAEETQYF

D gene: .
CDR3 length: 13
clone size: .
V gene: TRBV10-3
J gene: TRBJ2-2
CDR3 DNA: TGTGCCATCACGGACAAGAACACCGGGGAGCTGTTTTTT
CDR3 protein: CAITDKNTGELFF

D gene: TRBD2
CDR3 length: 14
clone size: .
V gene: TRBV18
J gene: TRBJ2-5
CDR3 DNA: TGTGCCAGCTCACCCGGGAGGGAAGTGGAGACCCAGTACTTC
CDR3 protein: CASSPGREVETQYF

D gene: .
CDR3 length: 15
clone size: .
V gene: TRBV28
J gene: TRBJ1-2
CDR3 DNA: TGTGCCAGCAGTCCCCCGGCCGGCGCTAACTATGGCTACACCTTC
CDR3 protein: CASSPPAGANYGYTF

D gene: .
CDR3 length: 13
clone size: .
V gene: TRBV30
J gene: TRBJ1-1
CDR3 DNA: TGTGCCTGGGAGGGACATTTGAACACTGAAGCTTTCTTT
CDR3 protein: CAWEGHLNTEAFF

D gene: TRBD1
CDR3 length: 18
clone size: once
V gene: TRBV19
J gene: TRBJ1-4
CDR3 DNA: TGTGCCAGTAGTATAGGAGGCCCCTCGACAGGGGGTCGTGAAAAACTGTTTTTT
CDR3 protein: CASSIGGPSTGGREKLFF

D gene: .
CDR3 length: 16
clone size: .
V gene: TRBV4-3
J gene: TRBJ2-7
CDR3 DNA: TGCGCCAGCAGCCAAGATTTGGTACAGGGCACCTACGAGCAGTACTTC
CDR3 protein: CASSQDLVQGTYEQYF

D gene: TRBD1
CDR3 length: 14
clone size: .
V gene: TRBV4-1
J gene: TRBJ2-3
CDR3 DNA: TGCGCCAGTGGGCAGGGGGCTAGCACAGATACGCAGTATTTT
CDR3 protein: CASGQGASTDTQYF

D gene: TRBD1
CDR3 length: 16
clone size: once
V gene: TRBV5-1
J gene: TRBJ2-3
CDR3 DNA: TGCGCCAGCAGCTTGGGAGGGACAGGGTTAGCAGATACGCAGTATTTT
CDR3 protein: CASSLGGTGLADTQYF